This record concerns one T cell receptor beta chain sequence. Germline V gene lookup returns CDR1 SGHAT and CDR2 FQDESV (reference sequence). This CDR3 is 14 amino acids long. The V gene end was trimmed by 5 bases and the J gene end by 0 bases; junction bases not matched to a gene: 3. These data originate in a study of blood T cell repertoires in COVID-19. The wider study: Acute and convalescent COVID-19 samples came from the United States, Italy and Spain. Nucleic acid was either cDNA or gDNA, and it came from T cells, B-cell-depleted T cells, or PBMCs.

Authors' methods: Using reference gene primer amplification, nucleated cell counts were estimated. Assay: immunoSEQ multiplex PCR; the TCRdb copy retains only in-frame clones and omits some. V, J and clone size were drawn from that table, and D and trimming were deduced from the DNA. The sample holds some 63,000 clones, 70% to 90% seen once. This TCR was sampled from a human donor in a cohort sampled during active COVID-19. The J gene is TRBJ2-7, the V gene TRBV11-1; 8 bases match TRBD1. The sequencing input was peripheral blood. The CDR3 region has the DNA TGTGCCAGCAGCACGGACAGGGACTCCTACGAGCAGTACTTC. Encoded protein: CASSTDRDSYEQYF.